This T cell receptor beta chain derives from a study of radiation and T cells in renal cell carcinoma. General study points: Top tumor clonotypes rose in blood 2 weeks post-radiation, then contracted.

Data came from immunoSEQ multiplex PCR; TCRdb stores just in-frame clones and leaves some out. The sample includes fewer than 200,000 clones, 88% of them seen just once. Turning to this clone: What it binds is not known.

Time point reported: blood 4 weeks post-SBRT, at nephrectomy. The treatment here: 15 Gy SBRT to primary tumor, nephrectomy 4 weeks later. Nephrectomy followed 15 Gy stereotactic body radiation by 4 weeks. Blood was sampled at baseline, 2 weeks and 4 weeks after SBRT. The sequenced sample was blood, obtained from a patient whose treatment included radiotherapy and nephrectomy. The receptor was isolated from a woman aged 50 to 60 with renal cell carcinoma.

CDR3 region: CASSPDIEQPQHF. The CDR3 DNA reads as TGTGCCAGCTCACCAGACATTGAACAGCCCCAGCATTTT. The V and J genes are TRBV18 and TRBJ1-5; D is unclear. The CDR3 spans 13 residues. The V gene lost 2 bases and the J gene lost 7 bases, with 9 bases spanning the gap. Germline-derived CDR1 and CDR2 are KGHSH and LQKENI.